The present entry profiles one T cell receptor beta chain with its context. Its antigen is as yet unknown. This record comes from a study of T cell responses to AZD1222 COVID-19 vaccine. Points from the study as a whole: Reportedly, close to half of spike-specific TCRs are directed against unmutated variant regions.

TCRdb's table, derived via immunoSEQ multiplex PCR, lists solely in-frame clones and lacks some. In the table there are 100,000 or so clones, about 90% of which are singletons. The sequenced sample was peripheral blood, obtained on day 0 of AZD1222 vaccination. This receptor was identified in an adult in good health.

This CDR3 is CASSPGGAGARWVQYF. CDR3 sequence (DNA): TGTGCCAGCAGCCCTGGGGGAGCGGGAGCTCGGTGGGTGCAGTACTTC. The chain recombines TRBV27 with TRBJ2-7, with 8 bases lining up with TRBD2. Unmatched junction bases numbered 19, after V lost 6 bases and J lost 9 bases. CDR1 is MNHEY and CDR2 is SMNVEV in the germline V gene (reference sequence). The CDR3 runs 16 residues.